These 25 T cell receptor beta chains share one sample of origin, sequenced in a study of long-term antiretroviral therapy in people with HIV. Assay version v3.0 of immunoSEQ was used, and it was run at survey level. Only in-frame clones appear in the TCRdb table, and some are missing; sequencing was by immunoSEQ multiplex PCR. The data show fewer than 40,000 clones, over 85% seen once. The specimen comprised unsorted PBMCs, sampled approximately 5 years after starting antiretroviral therapy. The receptors originated from a woman in her forties or fifties with HIV.

As for this clone: The sample contains more than one DNA sequence encoding this CDR3. This chain uses TRBV5-1 with TRBJ2-5; 8 bases line up with TRBD2. Germline loops: CDR1 SGHRS, CDR2 YFSETQ. V lost 4 bases and J lost 4; bases outside the gene matches: 6. This CDR3 comprises 14 residues. CDR3 bases: TGCGCCAGCAGCGCCGGGACTAGTGCAGAGACCCAGTACTTC. Translating it yields CASSAGTSAETQYF.

This sequence joins TRBV29-1 and TRBJ2-5; the D call may be TRBD1 or TRBD2 (5 bases each). The CDR3 covers 14 residues. Trimming pared 6 bases from V and 1 base from J, leaving 15 bases between. Germline V lookup: CDR1 SQVTM, CDR2 ANQGSEA. The CDR3 protein is CSVGELRLQETQYF. CDR3 nucleotides: TGCAGCGTGGGGGAACTCAGGCTCCAAGAGACCCAGTACTTC.

The chain is built from TRBV6-1 and TRBJ2-3, with 9 positions matching TRBD1. The V gene end was trimmed by 6 bases and the J gene end by 6 bases; junction bases not matched to a gene: 7. This CDR3 has 14 residues. Germline V CDR1 and CDR2: MNHNS, SASEGT. The CDR3 sequence: CASRGTGFADTQYF. Here the CDR3 DNA reads TGTGCCAGCAGGGGGACAGGGTTTGCTGATACGCAGTATTTT.

This chain connects TRBV4-1 to TRBJ2-7; 7 bases agree with TRBD1. Germline CDR1 MGHRA, CDR2 YSYEKL. The CDR3 has 15 amino acids. Trimming removed 1 base from V and 6 bases from J; junction bases left unmatched: 9. The CDR3 DNA follows: TGCGCCAGCAGCCAAGGAGACAGGGCCCTTTTCGAGCAGTACTTC. The encoded protein is CASSQGDRALFEQYF.

The V gene is TRBV2, the J gene TRBJ2-3; D is unclear. This CDR3 has 13 residues. The germline V gene encodes CDR1 SNHLY and CDR2 FYNNEI. The ends were cut back, 8 bases at V and 1 base at J, with 10 bases in the middle. The CDR3 region has the DNA TGTGCCAGCTCTTTAGTGGGCACAGATACGCAGTATTTT. Translation gives CASSLVGTDTQYF. Based on the CDR3 plus reference TRBV2 and TRBJ2-3, the full variable domain is EPEVTQTPSHQVTQMGQEVILRCVPISNHLYFYWYRQILGQKVEFLVSFYNNEISEKSEIFDDQFSVERPDGSNFTLKIRSTKLEDSAMYFCASSLVGTDTQYFGPGTRLTVL.

As concerns this clone: Other DNA sequences of this sample code for an identical CDR3. The V gene is TRBV5-5, the J gene TRBJ2-1; D is undetermined. This CDR3 spans 13 amino acids. V was shortened by 0 bases and J by 5 bases, with 6 bases between the two germline ends. The V gene's germline CDR1 is SGHKS and CDR2 YYEKEE (reference sequence). The CDR3 region is CASSLGPDNEQFF. The DNA for the CDR3 is TGTGCCAGCAGCTTGGGGCCCGACAATGAGCAGTTCTTC.

CDR3 sequence reads: CASSLEPGQGSEQYF. The CDR3 DNA is TGTGCCAGCAGCTTGGAACCGGGACAGGGTTCCGAGCAGTACTTC. The chain is built from TRBV5-5 and TRBJ2-7; 9 bases agree with TRBD1. This CDR3 is built from 15 residues. V dropped 0 bases and J dropped 6; count of bases not matched to a gene: 7. CDR1 and CDR2 (germline): SGHKS, YYEKEE (reference sequence).

This clone is a singleton in its sample. The rearrangement links TRBV2 to TRBJ2-1; 7 nucleotides line up with TRBD2. V trimming: 3 bases; J trimming: 10 bases; junction bases outside the gene matches: 15. CDR1 SNHLY and CDR2 FYNNEI come from the germline V gene. There are 16 residues in the CDR3. The CDR3 nucleotides read TGTGCCAGCAGTGAGTTCCCCCAGGGACTATTCTGGGAGCAGTTCTTC. This gives the protein CASSEFPQGLFWEQFF.

Regarding this clone: The same CDR3 arises from other DNA sequences in this sample as well. The chain combines TRBV4-2 with TRBJ2-2, with 7 bases matching TRBD2. Germline CDR1 LGHNA, CDR2 YNFKEQ. The J segment lost 0 bases and the V segment lost 0 bases, leaving 1 base of the junction unmatched. The CDR3 has 16 amino acids. CDR3 protein: CASSQEGGTNTGELFF. The CDR3 DNA reads TGTGCCAGCAGCCAAGAGGGGGGGACGAACACCGGGGAGCTGTTTTTT.

Comment on this clone: The same CDR3 arises from other DNA sequences in this sample as well. V usage is TRBV7-9 and J usage is TRBJ1-5; 7 bases are a match to TRBD1. V was pared by 3 bases and J by 6 bases, with 5 bases of the junction left unmatched. The CDR3 sequence is 14 residues long. Germline CDR1 SEHNR, CDR2 FQNEAQ (reference sequence). CDR3 sequence (DNA): TGTGCCAGCAGCTTGGGAGGGGGCGGTCAGCCCCAGCATTTT. Translating it yields CASSLGGGGQPQHF.

This clone is medium-sized (0.01 to 0.1%) in the sample. The CDR3 here is CASSWDRDNSPLHF. The CDR3 DNA is TGTGCCAGCAGTTGGGACAGGGATAATTCACCCCTCCACTTT. This rearrangement joins TRBV25-1 to TRBJ1-6; 9 positions match TRBD1. This CDR3 is 14 amino acids long. Unmatched junction bases numbered 1, after V lost 5 bases and J lost 5 bases. Germline CDR1 reads MGHDK; CDR2 reads SYGVNS.

This chain uses TRBV11-2 with TRBJ1-2; 7 nucleotides align to TRBD1. The germline gives CDR1 SGHAT, CDR2 FQNNGV. The V and J ends lost 4 bases and 8 bases, in that order; junction bases with no gene match: 7. The CDR3 extends over 13 amino acids. The CDR3 region is CASSSDRMGGYTF. The DNA for the CDR3 is TGTGCCAGCAGCTCGGACAGGATGGGAGGCTACACCTTC.

This chain uses TRBV2 with TRBJ1-2; TRBD1 might be the D (5 bases). This CDR3 comprises 12 residues. The V gene lost 7 bases and the J gene lost 7 bases, with 13 bases spanning the gap. CDR1 SNHLY and CDR2 FYNNEI come from the germline V gene. The CDR3 coding sequence is TGTGCCAGCACAGAAGGGGCTGGTGGCTACACCTTC. It encodes CASTEGAGGYTF.

The chain recombines TRBV27 with TRBJ2-3, with 10 bases lining up with TRBD1. The CDR3 contains 16 residues. CDR1 and CDR2 from the germline V gene are MNHEY and SMNVEV (reference sequence). V lost 2 bases and J lost 5; bases outside the gene matches: 7. Here the CDR3 reads CASSLKLGQGLDTQYF. The CDR3 nucleotides are TGTGCCAGCAGTTTAAAACTGGGACAGGGGTTAGATACGCAGTATTTT.

V gene TRBV5-1 combines with J gene TRBJ1-2; 7 nucleotides agree with TRBD1. Germline trimming cut 0 bases from V and 5 bases from J; bases unmatched to any gene: 4. Germline lookup yields CDR1 SGHRS and CDR2 YFSETQ. The CDR3 runs 14 residues. Here the CDR3 reads CASSLARTGYGYTF. For the CDR3, the DNA is TGCGCCAGCAGCTTGGCACGGACAGGATATGGCTACACCTTC.

This chain connects TRBV29-1 to TRBJ2-3; 7 bases align to TRBD2. The CDR3 covers 15 residues. Germline V gives CDR1 SQVTM, CDR2 ANQGSEA. Trimming at V came to 1 base and at J to 3 bases, leaving 7 bases not matched to a gene. DNA for the CDR3: TGCAGCGTTGAAGGCGGGGGAGGGAGGACAGATACGCAGTATTTT. Encoded protein: CSVEGGGGRTDTQYF.

V and J are TRBV6-5 and TRBJ1-2; D ambiguous. The CDR3 loop spans 16 amino acids. From germline, CDR1 is MNHEY and CDR2 SVGAGI. The germline V and J ends were trimmed by 0 bases and 0 bases, with 11 bases remaining between them. CDR3 sequence (DNA): TGTGCCAGCAGTTACTCGGTCTCACGGACTAACTATGGCTACACCTTC. It encodes CASSYSVSRTNYGYTF.

The genes are TRBV25-1 and TRBJ2-3; 8 bases align to TRBD2. Trimming removed 4 bases from V and 2 bases from J; junction bases left unmatched: 5. In germline, CDR1 is MGHDK, CDR2 SYGVNS. The CDR3 length is 15 residues. The CDR3 bases are TGTGCCAGCAGTGTCCCTAGCGGGCTCACAGATACGCAGTATTTT. The encoded protein is CASSVPSGLTDTQYF.

The chain recombines TRBV5-4 with TRBJ2-5; 12 bases agree with TRBD2. Germline lookup yields CDR1 SGHNT and CDR2 YYREEE (reference sequence). The CDR3 has 17 residues. The V segment lost 4 bases and the J segment 5 bases; nucleotides outside the gene matches: 12. CDR3 DNA: TGTGCCAGCAGCACCCGACTAGCGGGGGACGATGGGGAGACCCAGTACTTC. Protein: CASSTRLAGDDGETQYF.

The V and J genes are TRBV2 and TRBJ2-7; TRBD1 matches 7 bases. Per germline, CDR1 SNHLY and CDR2 FYNNEI. The CDR3 extends over 15 amino acids. V lost 0 bases to trimming and J lost 3 bases; unmatched junction nucleotides: 5. The CDR3 spells CASSEAASGGYEQYF. The CDR3 region has the DNA TGTGCCAGCAGTGAAGCGGCCTCAGGGGGCTACGAGCAGTACTTC.

V is TRBV6-5 and J is TRBJ2-7; 9 bases line up with TRBD1. The CDR3 extends over 14 amino acids. V lost 2 bases to trimming and J lost 4 bases; unmatched junction nucleotides: 3. Germline CDR1 is MNHEY and CDR2 is SVGAGI. CDR3 nucleotide sequence: TGTGCCAGCAGTTACGGAGGGACAGGGTACGAGCAGTACTTC. Residues: CASSYGGTGYEQYF.

For the CDR3, the DNA is TGTGCCAGCAGCCTGACCCCGCTTGATGAGCAGTTCTTC. Translation: CASSLTPLDEQFF. The rearrangement links TRBV11-2 to TRBJ2-1; D unresolved. CDR3 length equals 13 residues. Trimming shortened V by 5 bases and J by 8 bases, and 13 bases separated the two germline ends. CDR1 SGHAT and CDR2 FQNNGV come from the germline V gene.

V and J are TRBV19 and TRBJ1-5, with 7 bases fitting TRBD1. Germline CDR1 reads LNHDA; CDR2 reads SQIVND (reference sequence). The CDR3 length is 14 residues. The V gene end was trimmed by 8 bases and the J gene end by 3 bases; junction bases not matched to a gene: 7. This CDR3 is CASGEQGYNQPQHF. DNA for the CDR3: TGTGCCAGTGGGGAACAGGGGTACAATCAGCCCCAGCATTTT.

The chain is built from TRBV6-1 and TRBJ1-1, with D tentatively TRBD1 (5 bases). V dropped 2 bases and J dropped 8 bases, with 18 bases sitting between them. The CDR3 runs 15 residues. Per germline, CDR1 MNHNS and CDR2 SASEGT. This CDR3 reads CASSEMDTRFREAFF. The CDR3 nucleotides are TGTGCCAGCAGTGAAATGGACACCCGTTTTCGCGAAGCTTTCTTT.

J is TRBJ1-3 and V is TRBV5-1, with D unclear. Germline V gene data show CDR1 as SGHRS and CDR2 as YFSETQ. Deletions cut 0 bases from V and 8 bases from J, with 9 bases between. CDR3 length: 13 amino acids. The CDR3 protein is CASSLGPQDTIYF. The CDR3 bases are TGCGCCAGCAGCTTGGGTCCCCAAGACACCATATATTTT.